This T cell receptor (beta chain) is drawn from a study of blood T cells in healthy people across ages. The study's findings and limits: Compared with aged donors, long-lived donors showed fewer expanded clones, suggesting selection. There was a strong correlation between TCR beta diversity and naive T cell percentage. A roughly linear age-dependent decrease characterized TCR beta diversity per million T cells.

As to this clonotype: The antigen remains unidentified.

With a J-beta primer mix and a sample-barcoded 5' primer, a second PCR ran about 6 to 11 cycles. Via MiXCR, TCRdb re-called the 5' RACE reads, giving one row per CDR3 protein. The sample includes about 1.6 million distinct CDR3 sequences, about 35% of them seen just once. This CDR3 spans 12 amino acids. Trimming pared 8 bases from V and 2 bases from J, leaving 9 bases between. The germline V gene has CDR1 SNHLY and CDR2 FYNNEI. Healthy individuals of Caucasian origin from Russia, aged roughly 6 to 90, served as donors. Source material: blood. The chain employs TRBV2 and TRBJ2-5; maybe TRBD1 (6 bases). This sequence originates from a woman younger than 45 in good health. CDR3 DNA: TGTGCCAGCTTGGGGGCACAAGAGACCCAGTACTTC. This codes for CASLGAQETQYF.